The 8 T cell receptor beta chains below were found in one sample sequenced in a study of regulatory T cells in long-lasting Graves disease. Time point given: persistent/refractory GD, antithyroid drugs over 5 years with positive TRAb. With RNA extracted from PBMCs as input, the TCR library was made. To make TCR beta libraries, researchers used iRepertoire HTBI primers and Arm-PCR of CDR3 regions. TCRdb re-derived calls from the multiplex PCR reads in MiXCR, one entry per CDR3 protein. The sample records some 370,000 distinct CDR3 sequences, about 23% being singletons. This material consisted of peripheral blood mononuclear cells (PBMCs), taken when the disease was refractory, from a patient treated with antithyroid drugs. Every receptor here comes from a woman aged 40 to 50 with Graves disease.

This clonotype was seen a handful of times. The rearrangement uses TRBV25-1 and TRBJ1-1; 7 nucleotides align to TRBD1. Germline assignment: CDR1 MGHDK and CDR2 SYGVNS. CDR3 length: 15 amino acids. V was clipped by 4 bases and J by 1 base; unmatched bases: 6. The chain's CDR3 is CASSGPGQKNTEAFF. The CDR3 DNA is TGTGCCAGCAGTGGGCCGGGACAGAAGAACACTGAAGCTTTCTTT.

This clonotype was seen at least ten times. The J gene is TRBJ2-5, the V gene TRBV7-2, with D perhaps matching TRBD2 (5 bases). The CDR3 spans 14 residues. CDR1 is SGHTA and CDR2 is FQGNSA in the germline V gene. The ends were cut back, 3 bases at V and 5 bases at J, with 13 bases in the middle. CDR3 sequence reads: CASSFTGKVETQYF. CDR3 coding DNA: TGTGCCAGCAGCTTCACGGGGAAGGTGGAGACCCAGTACTTC.

This clonotype was recorded a few times. With a much larger clone just one base away, this may be a read error. CDR3 sequence reads: CASTQSGLIKEQYF. Written as DNA, the CDR3 is TGTGCCAGCACCCAATCGGGACTCATCAAGGAGCAGTACTTC. The chain has TRBV28 and TRBJ2-7, with a possible D match to TRBD2 (6 bases). The germline gives CDR1 MDHEN, CDR2 SYDVKM. This CDR3 is 14 amino acids long. The V gene lost 7 bases and the J gene lost 7 bases, with 20 bases spanning the gap.

This clonotype was counted only a few times. A read error may produce the germline difference seen at one junction end. The chain has TRBV4-1 and TRBJ2-7; D might be TRBD1 (6 bases). CDR1 and CDR2 (germline): MGHRA, YSYEKL. The CDR3 length is 13 residues. CDR3 in amino acids: CASSQEPRGGASF. CDR3 sequence (DNA): TGCGCCAGCAGCCAAGAGCCCAGGGGTGGGGCCAGCTTC.

The chain carries TRBV20-1 and TRBJ2-1, with 12 bases aligning to TRBD2. V shed 5 bases, J shed 4 bases, and the junction held 6 bases outside the gene matches. This CDR3 region has 15 residues. Germline CDR1 reads DFQATT; CDR2 reads SNEGSKA (reference sequence). The CDR3 protein is CSAFRLAGVYNEQFF. The CDR3 region has the DNA TGCAGTGCTTTCAGACTAGCGGGGGTTTACAATGAGCAGTTCTTC.

The V gene is TRBV6-2 or TRBV6-3, the J gene TRBJ2-2; D call uncertain. Germline-derived CDR1 and CDR2 are MNHEY and SVGEGT. This CDR3 is built from 17 residues. V lost 0 bases, J lost 3 bases, and 14 bases lay in between. The CDR3 here is CASSYSIQPPYTGELFF. CDR3 coding DNA: TGTGCCAGCAGTTACTCGATCCAACCCCCGTACACCGGGGAGCTGTTTTTT.

The chain carries TRBV7-2 and TRBJ2-3, with D uncertain. The CDR3 spans 15 residues. Germline lookup yields CDR1 SGHTA and CDR2 FQGNSA. With 1 base removed from V and 3 bases from J, the gap between germline ends came to 11 bases. CDR3 sequence (DNA): TGTGCCAGCAGCTTAGGCGGAGACGGGACAGATACGCAGTATTTT. Amino acid sequence: CASSLGGDGTDTQYF.

This clonotype was recorded many times. This chain uses TRBV7-8 with TRBJ1-6; D is uncertain. Germline-derived CDR1 and CDR2 are SGHVS and FQNEAQ. V was trimmed by 1 base and J by 9 bases, leaving 19 bases between them. The CDR3 loop spans 17 amino acids. This CDR3 reads CASSLEGFVGGGSPLHF. The CDR3 DNA follows: TGTGCCAGCAGCTTAGAAGGTTTCGTTGGCGGTGGTTCACCCCTCCACTTT.